Listed below are T cell receptor beta chains from one sample, sequenced in a study of early T cells in non-severe SARS-CoV-2 infection. TCRdb re-called the 5' RACE reads with MiXCR, one entry per CDR3 protein. Of some 64,000 distinct CDR3 sequences in the sample, around 13% were seen once. Input material: whole blood. The receptors derive from an adult who was a healthcare worker with PCR-confirmed SARS-CoV-2 infection or an uninfected control (not recorded which). The CDR3 runs from the conserved cysteine through the conserved F or W. D genes are given only for firm matches. A row's size may be missing; if present it is once, few, many or a size class.

j_call clone_size d_call v_call cdr3_nt cdr3_aa
TRBJ1-2 . . TRBV28 TGTGCCAGCCTATCCGCTAACTATGGCTACACCTTC CASLSANYGYTF
TRBJ2-1 medium-sized TRBD2 TRBV28 TGTGCCAGCAGTACCGGGACTAGCGGGAGGTCCCCCTACAATGAGCAGTTCTTC CASSTGTSGRSPYNEQFF
TRBJ2-2 many . TRBV29-1 TGCAGCGTTGCTGTGATAGAGAACACCGGGGAGCTGTTTTTT CSVAVIENTGELFF
TRBJ1-2 . . TRBV4-3 TGCGCCAGCAGCCAAGATCGGGACACCTACTATGGCTACACCTTC CASSQDRDTYYGYTF
TRBJ1-5 few TRBD1 TRBV5-1 TGCGCCAGCAGCCGGGGACAGGGGGGCTCAGAGGCCCAGCATTTT CASSRGQGGSEAQHF
TRBJ1-1 many TRBD1 TRBV12-5 TGTGCTAGTGGTCGACGGACAGGAGAAGCTTTCTTT CASGRRTGEAFF
TRBJ2-5 many . TRBV7-3 TGTGCCAGCAGCCCCCAGGTTGGGTCGGAGACCCAGTACTTC CASSPQVGSETQYF
TRBJ2-1 few TRBD2 TRBV6-2/TRBV6-3 TGTGCCAGCAGTTACCTCGCGAGCGGGAGATCCTACAATGAGCAGTTCTTC CASSYLASGRSYNEQFF
TRBJ2-5 few . TRBV18 TGTGCCAGCTCACCACGTGGCGCTTCTATAGAGACCCAGTACTTC CASSPRGASIETQYF
TRBJ2-1 . TRBD2 TRBV7-2 TGTGCCAGCAGCCTTAGCGGGAACTCCTACAATGAGCAGTTCTTC CASSLSGNSYNEQFF
TRBJ2-4 many . TRBV7-2 TGTGCCAGCAGCTTAGTAGCGCGGGCCATTCAGTACTTC CASSLVARAIQYF
TRBJ1-1 . . TRBV20-1 TGCAGTGCTAGGATGTCGGGGAGTCTCTCTGAAGCTTTCTTT CSARMSGSLSEAFF
TRBJ2-1 few TRBD2 TRBV4-1 TGCGCCAGCAGCCACCCCCCTAGCGGGAGCTTAAATGAGCAGTTCTTC CASSHPPSGSLNEQFF
TRBJ1-2 many TRBD1 TRBV6-5 TGTGCCAGCAGGTCACCGGGACAGAACGTCTATGGCTACACCTTC CASRSPGQNVYGYTF
TRBJ1-2 few . TRBV7-9 TGTGCCAGCAGCACTTTACTCTATGGCTACACCTTC CASSTLLYGYTF
TRBJ2-7 . TRBD2 TRBV27 TGTGCCAGCAGTTTCTTCCGGGCTAGCGGCTCCTACGAGCAGTACTTC CASSFFRASGSYEQYF
TRBJ1-6 . . TRBV10-2 TGCGCCAGCAGTGGGGGTATTAACTCACCCCTCCACTTT CASSGGINSPLHF
TRBJ2-3 . . TRBV11-2 TGTGCCAGCAGCCTTACGCATACGCAGTATTTT CASSLTHTQYF
TRBJ2-3 . TRBD2 TRBV7-2 TGTGCCAGCAGCCCCCAAGGGACTATCGGTACGCAGTATTTT CASSPQGTIGTQYF
TRBJ1-1 many . TRBV28 TGTGCCAGCTCTCTAGGGGAGACACACACTGAAGCTTTCTTT CASSLGETHTEAFF
TRBJ2-6 many . TRBV6-5 TGTGCCAGCTCAGGTGGGGCCAACGTCCTGACTTTC CASSGGANVLTF
TRBJ2-4 few . TRBV11-2 TGTGCCAGCAGCTCAGAGGGGGGCATTCAGTACTTC CASSSEGGIQYF
TRBJ2-2 . TRBD1 TRBV6-5 TGTGCCAGCCAGTTATTCGGACAGGGGAGCACCGGGGAGCTGTTTTTT CASQLFGQGSTGELFF
TRBJ1-6 many TRBD1 TRBV27 TGTGCCAGCTCAAGTTCGACAGGGGGTTATAATTCACCCCTCCACTTT CASSSSTGGYNSPLHF
TRBJ1-1 . . TRBV20-1 TGCAGTGCTAGAAAAACGGCCGAAATCCCTGAAGCTTTCTTT CSARKTAEIPEAFF
TRBJ2-1 . TRBD2 TRBV12-3/TRBV12-4 TGTGCCAGCAGCCCCTCGGGTAGCGGGAGGGAAAATGAGCAGTTCTTC CASSPSGSGRENEQFF
TRBJ2-7 few . TRBV15 TGTGCCACCAGCAGGGACGGGGGCTACGAGCAGTACTTC CATSRDGGYEQYF
TRBJ1-1 . . TRBV27 TGTGCCAGCAGTAATAGGGGAATGAACACTGAAGCTTTCTTT CASSNRGMNTEAFF
TRBJ2-1 many . TRBV14 TGTGCCAGCAGCCATCAGGCCTTGCAGTTCTTC CASSHQALQFF
TRBJ1-1 many . TRBV6-5 TGTGCCAGCACTTTGGGTGTGAGGACTGAAGCTTTCTTT CASTLGVRTEAFF
TRBJ2-1 many . TRBV5-1 TGCGCCAGCAGCTCGACCCTAAGGGAGCAGTTCTTC CASSSTLREQFF
TRBJ2-5 . . TRBV6-2/TRBV6-3 TGTGCCAGCGGTCTAACCTTTCAAGAGACCCAGTACTTC CASGLTFQETQYF
TRBJ2-3 many . TRBV28 TGTGCCAGCAGTTTGCCGATGGGGGCGGATACGCAGTATTTT CASSLPMGADTQYF
TRBJ1-1 many . TRBV4-1 TGCGCCAGCAGCCAAGAGCTGGGAACCGCTAAGAACACTGAAGCTTTCTTT CASSQELGTAKNTEAFF
TRBJ2-2 many . TRBV12-3/TRBV12-4 TGTGCCAGCAGCTCGGGGGCCCTAACCGGGGAGCTGTTTTTT CASSSGALTGELFF
TRBJ2-2 . . TRBV7-8 TGTGCCAGCCCCATGGGAGGAAACACCGGGGAGCTGTTTTTT CASPMGGNTGELFF
TRBJ2-1 many TRBD2 TRBV12-3/TRBV12-4 TGTGCCAGCAGTTCCGGGACTAGCCCGGGCGATGAGCAGTTCTTC CASSSGTSPGDEQFF
TRBJ2-2 . . TRBV25-1 TGTGCCAGCGAGAGAACCCGCAACGGGGAGCTGTTTTTT CASERTRNGELFF
TRBJ2-3 . TRBD2 TRBV20-1 TGCAGTGCTAGACCTGGGGGGGAACAGACCACAGATACGCAGTATTTT CSARPGGEQTTDTQYF
TRBJ2-1 many . TRBV29-1 TGCAGCTTAAGCAGTTCCTCCTACAATGAGCAGTTCTTC CSLSSSSYNEQFF
TRBJ2-6 . . TRBV4-2 TGTGCCAGCAGCCAACCCCAGGGTTCTGGGGCCAACGTCCTGACTTTC CASSQPQGSGANVLTF
TRBJ2-7 few TRBD1 TRBV20-1 TGCAGTGCTAGAGATTGGACAGGGGGCAAGTACGAGCAGTACTTC CSARDWTGGKYEQYF
TRBJ1-2 few . TRBV11-1 TGTGCCAGCAGCTTAGCGGCGGGCAAGCGCATCTATGGCTACACCTTC CASSLAAGKRIYGYTF
TRBJ2-7 . . TRBV27 TGTGCCAGCAGTTTGAAGTGGGGTATATCCTACGAGCAGTACTTC CASSLKWGISYEQYF
TRBJ2-5 . TRBD2 TRBV7-9 TGTGCCAGCAGTCTTCAAGCGGGAGGAGGCAAAGAGACCCAGTACTTC CASSLQAGGGKETQYF
TRBJ2-2 . . TRBV7-3 TGTGCCAGCAGCCGTGGCGGGGTTAACACCGGGGAGCTGTTTTTT CASSRGGVNTGELFF
TRBJ1-1 few . TRBV4-1 TGCGCCAGCAGCCAAGACGGGGAGGAAGCTTTCTTT CASSQDGEEAFF
TRBJ2-1 few TRBD2 TRBV6-4 TGTGCCAGCAGTGCGGGACTAGCGGAATACAATGAGCAGTTCTTC CASSAGLAEYNEQFF
TRBJ2-7 many . TRBV20-1 TGCAGTCCCGCGCGGCAGGCCAACGAGCAGTACTTC CSPARQANEQYF
TRBJ2-5 once TRBD2 TRBV28 TGTGCCAGCAGCCGCGGGGGGGCGGAGACCCAGTACTTC CASSRGGAETQYF
TRBJ2-3 few TRBD2 TRBV7-8 TGTGCCAGCAGCGGGTTAGCGGGAGGCATCTCGACAGATACGCAGTATTTT CASSGLAGGISTDTQYF
TRBJ1-5 . . TRBV5-1 TGCGCCAGCAGCCCGGATGGGGGAAGCAATCAGCCCCAGCATTTT CASSPDGGSNQPQHF
TRBJ2-7 few . TRBV12-3/TRBV12-4 TGTGCCAGCAGTCCCCCGACACACTCCTACGAGCAGTACTTC CASSPPTHSYEQYF
TRBJ2-3 few TRBD2 TRBV7-6 TGTGCCAGCAGCTCTGGGACTAGCGGAATCACAGATACGCAGTATTTT CASSSGTSGITDTQYF
TRBJ1-2 . . TRBV4-2 TGTGCCAGCAGCCAAGATCTGGGTTTTCGTGGCTACACCTTC CASSQDLGFRGYTF
TRBJ2-3 few . TRBV7-2 TGTGCCAGCAGTCGTCAGGGGTCCTCTCAAGATACGCAGTATTTT CASSRQGSSQDTQYF
TRBJ2-2 . . TRBV7-3 TGTGCCAGCAGCTTAGGGGCGCGGACCGGGGAGCTGTTTTTT CASSLGARTGELFF
TRBJ2-1 many . TRBV6-2/TRBV6-3 TGTGCCAGCAGTTGGGGCGGCTACAATGAGCAGTTCTTC CASSWGGYNEQFF
TRBJ2-7 . . TRBV29-1 TGCAGCGCCGGGGGCGGCTCCTACGAGCAGTACTTC CSAGGGSYEQYF